These 5 T cell receptor beta chains were all obtained from the same sample, sequenced in a study of blood T cell repertoires in COVID-19. Method: immunoSEQ multiplex PCR; TCRdb's copy keeps in-frame clones and lacks some. The repertoire holds about 250,000 clones, with 85% to 90% as singletons. The sequenced sample was PBMCs or T cells enriched from blood (not recorded which). Every receptor here comes from a woman younger than 35 who had recovered from COVID-19.

For this clone: A read error may account for a junction end that differs from germline. The chain has TRBV5-1 and TRBJ2-1; 9 bases agree with TRBD1. CDR1 SGHRS and CDR2 YFSETQ come from the germline V gene. The CDR3 loop spans 14 amino acids. CDR3: CASSFYPLRDRVIF. DNA of the CDR3: TGCGCCAGCAGCTTCTATCCCCTCCGGGACAGGGTAATCTTC.

This chain joins TRBV10-3 and TRBJ2-1, with TRBD2 matching over 10 bases. V was pared by 3 bases and J by 7 bases, with 6 bases of the junction left unmatched. Germline CDR1 is ENHRY and CDR2 is SYGVKD. This CDR3 region has 15 residues. CDR3 sequence reads: CAISDRLAGVNEQFF. The CDR3 DNA reads as TGTGCCATCAGTGATAGGCTAGCGGGGGTAAATGAGCAGTTCTTC.

This chain connects TRBV5-6 to TRBJ2-3; 7 bases line up with TRBD1. Germline trimming cut 4 bases from V and 0 bases from J; bases unmatched to any gene: 5. CDR1 is SGHDT, CDR2 YYEEEE, per germline. The CDR3 spans 15 residues. The DNA for the CDR3 is TGTGCCAGCAGCCCGGGGACAGCCAGCACAGATACGCAGTATTTT. The encoded protein is CASSPGTASTDTQYF.

The rearrangement links TRBV20-1 to TRBJ1-5, with D possibly TRBD1 on 5 matching bases. Trimming cost V 3 bases and J 1 base, with 13 bases left between them. Looked up from germline, CDR1 is DFQATT and CDR2 is SNEGSKA (reference sequence). This CDR3 comprises 15 residues. Here the CDR3 reads CSASVGVGSNQPQHF. The DNA for the CDR3 is TGCAGTGCTAGTGTAGGGGTTGGGAGCAATCAGCCCCAGCATTTT.

The chain employs TRBV5-1 and TRBJ1-1; D is unresolved. This CDR3 is built from 15 residues. Trimming removed 4 bases at V and 0 bases at J, with 13 bases between. Looked up from germline, CDR1 is SGHRS and CDR2 is YFSETQ. The CDR3 DNA sequence: TGCGCCAGCAGCCCAGAGCGGGGTTTGAACACTGAAGCTTTCTTT. It yields the protein CASSPERGLNTEAFF. Drawing the rest from reference TRBV5-1 and TRBJ1-1, the complete variable domain is KAGVTQTPRYLIKTRGQQVTLSCSPISGHRSVSWYQQTPGQGLQFLFEYFSETQRNKGNFPGRFSGRQFSNSRSEMNVSTLELGDSALYLCASSPERGLNTEAFFGQGTRLTVV.